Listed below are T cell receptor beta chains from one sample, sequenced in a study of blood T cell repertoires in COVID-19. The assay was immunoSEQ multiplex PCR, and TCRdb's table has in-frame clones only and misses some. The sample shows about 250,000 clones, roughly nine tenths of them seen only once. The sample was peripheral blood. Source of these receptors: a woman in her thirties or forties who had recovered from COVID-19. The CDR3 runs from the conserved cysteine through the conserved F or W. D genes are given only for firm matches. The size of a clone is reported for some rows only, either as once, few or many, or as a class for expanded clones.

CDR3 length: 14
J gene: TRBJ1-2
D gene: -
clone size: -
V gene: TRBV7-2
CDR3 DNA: TGTGCCAGCAGCTTAAATAAGGACAGCTTTGGCTACACCTTC
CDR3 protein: CASSLNKDSFGYTF

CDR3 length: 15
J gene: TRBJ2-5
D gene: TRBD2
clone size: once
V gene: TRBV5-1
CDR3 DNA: TGCGCCAGCAGTCGGCTAGCGGGGCTCCAAGAGACCCAGTACTTC
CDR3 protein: CASSRLAGLQETQYF

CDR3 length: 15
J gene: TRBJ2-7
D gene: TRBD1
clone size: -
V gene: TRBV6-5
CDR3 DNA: TGTGCCAGCAGTTACTCGGCAGGGGGCACCTACGAGCAGTACTTC
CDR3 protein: CASSYSAGGTYEQYF

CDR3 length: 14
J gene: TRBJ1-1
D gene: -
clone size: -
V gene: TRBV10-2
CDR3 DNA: TGCGCCAGCAGGCCGACAGGATTGAACACTGAAGCTTTCTTT
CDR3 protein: CASRPTGLNTEAFF

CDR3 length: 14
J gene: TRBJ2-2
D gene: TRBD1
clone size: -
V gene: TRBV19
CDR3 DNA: TGTGCCAGTAGTACCCAGGGGGCCGGCGGGGAGCTGTTTTTT
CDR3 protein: CASSTQGAGGELFF

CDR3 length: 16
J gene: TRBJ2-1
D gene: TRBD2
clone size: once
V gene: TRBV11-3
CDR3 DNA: TGTGCCAGCAGACCGAGACTAGCGGGGTTCTACAATGAGCAGTTCTTC
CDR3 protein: CASRPRLAGFYNEQFF

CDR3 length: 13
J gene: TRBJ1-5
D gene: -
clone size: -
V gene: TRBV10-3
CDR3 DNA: TGTGCCATCAGCTCGTATAGCAATCAGCCCCAGCATTTT
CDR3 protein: CAISSYSNQPQHF

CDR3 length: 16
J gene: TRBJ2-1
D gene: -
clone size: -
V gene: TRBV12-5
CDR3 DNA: TGTGCTAGTGGTTTTCCGATAATTTGGCCGCAGAATGAGCAGTTCTTC
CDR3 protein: CASGFPIIWPQNEQFF

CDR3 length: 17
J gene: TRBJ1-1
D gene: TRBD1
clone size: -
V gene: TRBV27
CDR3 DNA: TGTGCCAGCAGTTTTGTTGCGGACAGGGGCATGAACACTGAAGCTTTCTTT
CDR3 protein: CASSFVADRGMNTEAFF

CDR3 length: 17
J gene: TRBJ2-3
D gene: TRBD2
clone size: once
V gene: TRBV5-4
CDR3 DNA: TGTGCCAGCAGCCCTTACTTAGGTAGCGGGGGCACAGATACGCAGTATTTT
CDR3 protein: CASSPYLGSGGTDTQYF

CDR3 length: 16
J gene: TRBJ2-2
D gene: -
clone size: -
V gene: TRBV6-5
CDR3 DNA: TGTGCCAGCAGTTACTCCCCGGTTTCGGGCACCGGGGAGCTGTTTTTT
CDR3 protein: CASSYSPVSGTGELFF

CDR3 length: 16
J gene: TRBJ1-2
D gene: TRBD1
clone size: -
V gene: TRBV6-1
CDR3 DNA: TGTGCCAGCAGTGACGGACAGGGAACCTATAACTATGGCTACACCTTC
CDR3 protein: CASSDGQGTYNYGYTF

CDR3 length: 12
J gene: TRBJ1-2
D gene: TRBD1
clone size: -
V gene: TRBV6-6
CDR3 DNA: TGTGCCAGCAGGGGGACAGGGGAAGGCTACACCTTC
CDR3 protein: CASRGTGEGYTF

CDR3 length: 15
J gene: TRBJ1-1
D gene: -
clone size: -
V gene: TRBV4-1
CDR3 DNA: TGCGCCAGCAGCCAGCTTTGGACAGCCAACACTGAAGCTTTCTTT
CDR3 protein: CASSQLWTANTEAFF

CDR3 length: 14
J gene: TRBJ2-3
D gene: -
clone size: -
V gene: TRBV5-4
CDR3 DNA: TGTGCCAGCAGCTTGGGTGGTGAGACAGATACGCAGTATTTT
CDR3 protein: CASSLGGETDTQYF

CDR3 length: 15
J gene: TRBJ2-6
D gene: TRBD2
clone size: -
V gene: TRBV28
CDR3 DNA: TGTGCCAGCAATGCCGGGGGGGCTGGGGCCAACGTCCTGACTTTC
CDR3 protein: CASNAGGAGANVLTF

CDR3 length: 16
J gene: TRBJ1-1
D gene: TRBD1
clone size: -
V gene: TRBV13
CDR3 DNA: TGTGCCAGCAGCTCCCCCAGGGGGGAATTTAAGACTGAAGCTTTCTTT
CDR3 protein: CASSSPRGEFKTEAFF

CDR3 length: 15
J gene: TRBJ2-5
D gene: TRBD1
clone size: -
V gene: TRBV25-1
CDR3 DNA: TGTGCCAGCAGTCAGGGACAGATTTATCAAGAGACCCAGTACTTC
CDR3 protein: CASSQGQIYQETQYF

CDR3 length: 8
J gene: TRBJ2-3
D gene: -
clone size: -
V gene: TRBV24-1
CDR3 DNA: TGTGCCACCCGGGCGCAGTATTTT
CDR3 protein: CATRAQYF

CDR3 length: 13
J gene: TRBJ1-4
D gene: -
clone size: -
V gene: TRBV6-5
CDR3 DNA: TGTGCCAGCAGTTACGACAGCAATGAAAAACTGTTTTTT
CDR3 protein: CASSYDSNEKLFF

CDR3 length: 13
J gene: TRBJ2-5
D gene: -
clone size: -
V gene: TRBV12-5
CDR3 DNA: TGTGCTAGTGGTTCAGGGCACCAAGAGACCCAGTACTTC
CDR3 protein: CASGSGHQETQYF

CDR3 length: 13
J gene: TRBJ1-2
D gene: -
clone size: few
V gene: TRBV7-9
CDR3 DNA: TGTGCCAGCAGCTTGGCCGGGGGGCAGGGCTACACCTTC
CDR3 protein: CASSLAGGQGYTF

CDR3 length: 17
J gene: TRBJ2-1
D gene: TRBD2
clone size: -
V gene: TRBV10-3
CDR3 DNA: TGTGCCATCAGTGGGAGCGGGGGCCGTAGCTCCTACAATGAGCAGTTCTTC
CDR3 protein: CAISGSGGRSSYNEQFF

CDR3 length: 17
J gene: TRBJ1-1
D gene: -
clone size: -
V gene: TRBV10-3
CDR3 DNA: TGTGCCATCAGTGAGTACAGGGATACAAGGTCTAACACTGAAGCTTTCTTT
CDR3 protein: CAISEYRDTRSNTEAFF

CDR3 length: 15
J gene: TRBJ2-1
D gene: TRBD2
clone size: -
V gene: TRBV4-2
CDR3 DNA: TGTGCCAGCAGCCGATTGACTAGCGGCTACAATGAGCAGTTCTTC
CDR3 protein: CASSRLTSGYNEQFF

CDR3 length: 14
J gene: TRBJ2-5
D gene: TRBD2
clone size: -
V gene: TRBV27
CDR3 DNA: TGTGCCAGCAGTTTAGCTGGGAGGGCGGAGACCCAGTACTTC
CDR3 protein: CASSLAGRAETQYF